The 30 T cell receptor beta chains given below trace back to one sample, sequenced in a study of shared clonotypes between healthy human individuals. Some clones are missing from TCRdb's copy, which holds only in-frame ones; the method was immunoSEQ multiplex PCR. The repertoire has millions of clones, about 92% of them found once; the top ten carry about 0.39%. The sample comprised naive CD4+ T cells from PBMCs. Described subset: CD45RA+ positively selected. The receptors stem from a man younger than 35 in good health. Some clones in this sample may be carry-over from other donors' samples.

This rearrangement joins TRBV4-2 to TRBJ1-1, with D perhaps TRBD1 (5 bases). Germline V gives CDR1 LGHNA, CDR2 YNFKEQ. The length of the CDR3 is 16 residues. Deletions cut 4 bases from V and 1 base from J, with 16 bases between. DNA for the CDR3: TGTGCCAGCAGCCCGAGGGATTTTCAGGGGAACACTGAAGCTTTCTTT. The encoded protein is CASSPRDFQGNTEAFF.

This clone was seen only once. J is TRBJ1-2 and V is TRBV29-1, with a weak D call TRBD1 (5 bases). The CDR3 length is 17 residues. The germline gives CDR1 SQVTM, CDR2 ANQGSEA. Trimming removed 6 bases from V and 4 bases from J, with 27 bases in between. CDR3 residues: CSVRGGSMTSPAYGYTF. In DNA form, the CDR3 reads TGCAGCGTAAGGGGAGGGTCGATGACCTCCCCAGCCTATGGCTACACCTTC.

The chain uses TRBV5-1 and TRBJ2-1; 7 nucleotides line up with TRBD2. CDR3 length: 13 amino acids. The V segment lost 4 bases and the J segment 4 bases; nucleotides outside the gene matches: 2. Germline V gene sequence: CDR1 SGHRS, CDR2 YFSETQ. CDR3 amino acids: CASSASGYNEQFF. CDR3 in DNA: TGCGCCAGCAGCGCTAGCGGATACAATGAGCAGTTCTTC.

V gene TRBV18 combines with J gene TRBJ2-1, with D hard to call. Between the trimmed V and J ends, which lost 4 bases and 5 bases, there was a span of 12 bases. From germline, CDR1 is KGHSH and CDR2 LQKENI. The CDR3 length is 14 residues. In nucleotides, the CDR3 is TGTGCCAGCTCACTTCCAGAAAGAAACAATGAGCAGTTCTTC. This gives the protein CASSLPERNNEQFF. The full variable domain, completed using reference TRBV18 and TRBJ2-1, is NAGVMQNPRHLVRRRGQEARLRCSPMKGHSHVYWYRQLPEEGLKFMVYLQKENIIDESGMPKERFSAEFPKEGPSILRIQQVVRGDSAAYFCASSLPERNNEQFFGPGTRLTVL.

The chain combines TRBV29-1 with TRBJ2-5; D ambiguous. The J call could be wrong; TRBJ2-7 is a better fit for the DNA end. Germline values: CDR1 SQVTM, CDR2 ANQGSEA. The CDR3 is made up of 13 amino acids. CDR3 sequence (DNA): TGCAGCGTTTCCAGACCCCTGGGATACGAGCAGTACTTC. This codes for CSVSRPLGYEQYF.

The gene calls are TRBV7-2 and TRBJ2-3, with 8 bases that match TRBD2. The V segment lost 3 bases and the J segment 7 bases; nucleotides outside the gene matches: 9. Germline values: CDR1 SGHTA, CDR2 FQGNSA. The CDR3 length is 15 residues. CDR3 sequence (DNA): TGTGCCAGCAGCTTCATAGCGGGACGGAGAAATACGCAGTATTTT. Its translation is CASSFIAGRRNTQYF.

This chain uses TRBV7-9 with TRBJ1-1, with D unresolved. The V end was cut by 5 bases, the J end by 1 base, with 8 bases between. This CDR3 spans 13 amino acids. Germline V gene lookup returns CDR1 SEHNR and CDR2 FQNEAQ (reference sequence). Written as DNA, the CDR3 is TGTGCCAGCAGCCCTACAAGGAACACTGAAGCTTTCTTT. Amino acids: CASSPTRNTEAFF.

The chain is built from TRBV21-1 and TRBJ1-1. TRBV21-1 is a known pseudogene. The CDR3 is made up of 14 amino acids. The CDR3 nucleotides read TGTGCCAGCAGCACCCCCCGGCTCCCCACTGAAGCTTTCTTT. Translation gives CASSTPRLPTEAFF.

The chain recombines TRBV6-1 with TRBJ2-7; D not resolved. V was trimmed by 3 bases and J by 5 bases, leaving 14 bases between them. The germline CDR1 and CDR2 sequences are MNHNS and SASEGT. This CDR3 spans 14 amino acids. The CDR3 spells CASSENRLSHEQYF. In DNA, the CDR3 is TGTGCCAGCAGTGAGAACAGATTAAGCCACGAGCAGTACTTC.

The V gene is TRBV28, the J gene TRBJ1-5, with D perhaps TRBD1 (5 bases). Trimming took off 3 bases at V and 11 bases at J, with 20 bases between the two ends. The CDR3 length is 15 residues. The germline CDR1 and CDR2 sequences are MDHEN and SYDVKM. The DNA of the CDR3 is TGTGCCAGCAGTTTCCCCGGGGCAGTGCCTAGAGCCCAGCATTTT. Protein product: CASSFPGAVPRAQHF.

Concerning this clone: Other DNA sequences in the sample encode the same CDR3. V gene TRBV30 combines with J gene TRBJ2-7; D is possibly TRBD2 (5 bases). Germline CDR1 and CDR2: GTSNPN and SVGIG (reference sequence). The V end lost 0 bases, the J end lost 0 bases, and 9 bases lay between the germline ends. The CDR3 covers 14 residues. The CDR3 spells CAWSVLGSSYEQYF. The CDR3 bases are TGTGCCTGGAGTGTACTAGGGAGCTCCTACGAGCAGTACTTC.

The rearrangement uses TRBV6-1 and TRBJ2-7; no firm D call. The CDR3 is 17 residues long. CDR1 and CDR2 from the germline V gene are MNHNS and SASEGT. The V gene lost 2 bases and the J gene lost 2 bases, with 19 bases spanning the gap. CDR3 sequence (DNA): TGTGCCAGCAGTGAAAGGTATTTGCCAGTATCAACCTACGAGCAGTACTTC. This encodes CASSERYLPVSTYEQYF.

As concerns this clone: Additional DNA sequences in this sample encode the identical CDR3. V is TRBV20-1 and J is TRBJ2-3; D not certain. Between the trimmed V and J ends, which lost 6 bases and 5 bases, there was a span of 9 bases. The CDR3 sequence is 11 residues long. CDR1 DFQATT and CDR2 SNEGSKA come from the germline V gene (reference sequence). CDR3 in amino acids: CSAPTGDTQYF. In nucleotides, the CDR3 is TGCAGTGCCCCGACTGGAGATACGCAGTATTTT.

This clone was detected a few times. The chain recombines TRBV7-9 with TRBJ1-1; no firm D call. Germline V CDR1 and CDR2: SEHNR, FQNEAQ (reference sequence). The CDR3 length is 12 residues. V was trimmed by 5 bases and J by 3 bases, leaving 7 bases between them. The CDR3 DNA is TGTGCCAGCAGCAACCGGGACACTGAAGCTTTCTTT. Encoded protein: CASSNRDTEAFF.

V is TRBV29-1 and J is TRBJ2-1, with D maybe TRBD2 (5 bases). The CDR3 covers 15 residues. In germline, CDR1 is SQVTM, CDR2 ANQGSEA. V shed 7 bases and J shed 0 bases, with 16 bases lying between them. CDR3 coding DNA: TGCAGCGGAGATCTTAGCGCTAGCTCCTACAATGAGCAGTTCTTC. Translated: CSGDLSASSYNEQFF.

This clone was observed a few times. The rearrangement joins TRBV6-1 to TRBJ2-2, with 13 bases that match TRBD2. CDR1 and CDR2 (germline): MNHNS, SASEGT. The CDR3 spans 15 residues. The junction had 4 bases not matched to a gene; V was cut back by 7 bases and J by 5 bases. The CDR3 nucleotides are TGTGCCAGCATTGGACTAGCGGGAGTAACCGGGGAGCTGTTTTTT. This sequence encodes CASIGLAGVTGELFF.

The gene calls are TRBV14 and TRBJ1-4, with a weak D call TRBD1 (5 bases). Germline assignment: CDR1 SGHDN and CDR2 FVKESK. V lost 5 bases and J lost 5, with 15 bases in between. This CDR3 comprises 15 residues. DNA of the CDR3: TGTGCCAGCAGCTATACAGGCGAGAAGAATGAAAAACTGTTTTTT. Encoded protein: CASSYTGEKNEKLFF. Full variable domain (remainder filled in from reference TRBV14 and TRBJ1-4): EAGVTQFPSHSVIEKGQTVTLRCDPISGHDNLYWYRRVMGKEIKFLLHFVKESKQDESGMPNNRFLAERTGGTYSTLKVQPAELEDSGVYFCASSYTGEKNEKLFFGSGTQLSVL.

The J gene is TRBJ2-7, the V gene TRBV7-9, with 11 bases matching TRBD2. Germline loops: CDR1 SEHNR, CDR2 FQNEAQ (reference sequence). The CDR3 extends over 17 amino acids. Germline trimming cut 4 bases from V and 2 bases from J; bases unmatched to any gene: 10. CDR3 nucleotides: TGTGCCAGCAGCTCCAGCCCGGGACTAGCGGCAACCTACGAGCAGTACTTC. Amino acid sequence: CASSSSPGLAATYEQYF. Complete variable domain (other parts from reference TRBV7-9 and TRBJ2-7): DTGVSQNPRHKITKRGQNVTFRCDPISEHNRLYWYRQTLGQGPEFLTYFQNEAQLEKSRLLSDRFSAERPKGSFSTLEIQRTEQGDSAMYLCASSSSPGLAATYEQYFGPGTRLTVT.

V and J are TRBV28 and TRBJ2-7; 7 nucleotides match TRBD2. This CDR3 has 16 amino acids. Germline V CDR1 and CDR2: MDHEN, SYDVKM. Unmatched junction bases numbered 12, after V lost 6 bases and J lost 1 base. The CDR3 DNA reads TGTGCCAGCAGCCCCGTCGGCCTAGCGGATTCCTACGAGCAGTACTTC. It encodes CASSPVGLADSYEQYF.

The CDR3 bases are TGTGCCAGCAGCCAAACTATGTACACTGAAGCTTTCTTT. Translating it yields CASSQTMYTEAFF. V and J are TRBV4-2 and TRBJ1-1; D call uncertain. The ends were cut back, 2 bases at V and 3 bases at J, with 7 bases in the middle. Per the germline V gene, CDR1 is LGHNA and CDR2 is YNFKEQ. The CDR3 is made up of 13 amino acids.

The chain is built from TRBV6-4 and TRBJ1-2, with 7 bases matching TRBD1. The length of the CDR3 is 14 residues. V trimming: 4 bases; J trimming: 4 bases; junction bases outside the gene matches: 6. In germline, CDR1 is MRHNA, CDR2 SNTAGT. The CDR3 reads CASSARDRAYGYTF. CDR3 DNA: TGTGCCAGCAGTGCCAGAGACAGGGCCTATGGCTACACCTTC.

This chain uses TRBV6-1 with TRBJ2-5; TRBD2 might be the D (5 bases). V lost 6 bases and J 4 bases, leaving 18 bases between the germline ends. CDR3 length: 15 residues. Looked up from germline, CDR1 is MNHNS and CDR2 is SASEGT. The CDR3 is CASRDLPGGPETQYF. DNA for the CDR3: TGTGCCAGCAGGGACCTCCCCGGAGGCCCAGAGACCCAGTACTTC.

This chain joins TRBV5-1 and TRBJ2-7, with 9 bases that match TRBD1. Trimming cost V 4 bases and J 6 bases; bases outside gene matches: 8. Germline loops: CDR1 SGHRS, CDR2 YFSETQ. The CDR3 runs to 14 residues. The CDR3 reads CASSVQGALSEQYF. CDR3 bases: TGCGCCAGCAGCGTACAGGGGGCCCTAAGCGAGCAGTACTTC.

This chain joins TRBV28 and TRBJ2-7; 11 bases align to TRBD2. There are 15 residues in the CDR3. Germline V lookup: CDR1 MDHEN, CDR2 SYDVKM. The ends lost 2 bases at V and 9 bases at J; junction bases unmatched: 9. CDR3 in DNA: TGTGCCAGCAGTTTACCCCGCACTAGCGGGAGTTGGCAGTACTTC. It specifies CASSLPRTSGSWQYF.

The chain uses TRBV9 and TRBJ2-7; 8 positions agree with TRBD2. The V and J ends lost 0 bases and 4 bases, in that order; junction bases with no gene match: 9. This CDR3 region has 16 residues. Germline V gene sequence: CDR1 SGDLS, CDR2 YYNGEE. The DNA of the CDR3 is TGTGCCAGCAGCGTAGTATGGCTAGCGGGTCTGTACGAGCAGTACTTC. It translates to CASSVVWLAGLYEQYF.

The chain employs TRBV18 and TRBJ2-3; 11 bases match TRBD2. CDR3 length: 16 residues. Unmatched junction bases numbered 5, after V lost 4 bases and J lost 2 bases. The germline V gene has CDR1 KGHSH and CDR2 LQKENI. The CDR3: CASSLLAGVPTDTQYF. DNA for the CDR3: TGTGCCAGCTCACTACTAGCGGGAGTTCCCACAGATACGCAGTATTTT.

The V gene is TRBV9, the J gene TRBJ2-7; TRBD2 aligns across 8 bases. In germline, CDR1 is SGDLS, CDR2 YYNGEE. This CDR3 spans 14 amino acids. V shed 3 bases and J 2 bases; nucleotides not matched to a gene: 4. Here the CDR3 reads CASSEGGGTYEQYF. CDR3 nucleotide sequence: TGTGCCAGCAGCGAGGGCGGGGGGACCTACGAGCAGTACTTC. Full variable domain (outside the CDR3, taken from reference TRBV9 and TRBJ2-7): DSGVTQTPKHLITATGQRVTLRCSPRSGDLSVYWYQQSLDQGLQFLIQYYNGEERAKGNILERFSAQQFPDLHSELNLSSLELGDSALYFCASSEGGGTYEQYFGPGTRLTVT.

The chain uses TRBV18 and TRBJ2-3; tentative D call: TRBD1 (6 bases). This CDR3 has 15 amino acids. Trimming left V 0 bases short and J 1 base short, with 8 bases between. The V gene's germline CDR1 is KGHSH and CDR2 LQKENI. This CDR3 reads CASSPPNRGTDTQYF. The CDR3 nucleotides are TGTGCCAGCTCACCACCGAACAGGGGCACAGATACGCAGTATTTT.

This clone showed up just once. A junction end diverges from the germline sequence, so it may reflect a read error. The chain links TRBV6-1 to TRBJ1-5, with 9 bases that match TRBD1. The CDR3 consists of 15 residues. CDR1 MNHNS and CDR2 SASEGT come from the germline V gene. The CDR3 DNA sequence: TGTGCCAGCAGCGAAGGGGACAGGGTCTTTCAGCCCCAGCATTTT. Translated, it gives CASSEGDRVFQPQHF.

The V gene is TRBV27, the J gene TRBJ2-7; tentatively, D is TRBD2 (6 bases). Germline values: CDR1 MNHEY, CDR2 SMNVEV (reference sequence). V lost 11 bases and J 6 bases, leaving 26 bases between the germline ends. The CDR3 spans 15 residues. The CDR3 DNA sequence: TGTGCCGGCACCTTCAGGGTGGGGGGTCTCGGCGAGCAGTACTTC. Protein product: CAGTFRVGGLGEQYF.